Sequencing of this T cell receptor beta chain was carried out in a study of HIV-infected patients and healthy controls. Antiretroviral therapy had run roughly three months, about 14 weeks, before follow-up blood collection. The repertoire came from unfractionated whole blood and reflected all unsorted peripheral T cells. Enrollment excluded donors with tumors, hepatitis B or C, or recent vaccination. Deletions cut 0 bases from V and 13 bases from J, with 7 bases between. This CDR3 region has 10 residues. Per the germline V gene, CDR1 is DFQATT and CDR2 is SNEGSKA (reference sequence). This clonotype was counted many times. Its antigen is not identified. Around 450 ng RNA was reverse transcribed with alpha and beta constant-region primers. Separate chain-specific third strand synthesis with multiplexing indices produced the alpha and beta libraries. A roughly 24-cycle PCR with P5s and P7 primers followed a short adapter-adding first PCR. Each CDR3 protein is one row after TCRdb ran MiXCR on the 5' RACE reads. The table includes several thousand distinct CDR3 sequences, roughly 8% detected once.

Study results and caveats: CMV-associated CDR3s mostly grew nonsignificantly during therapy, while HIV-associated CDR3s declined significantly.

This clonotype originated in an adult with HIV infection. Material: blood, obtained during antiretroviral therapy. The rearrangement joins TRBV20-1 to TRBJ2-1; D call uncertain. For the CDR3, the DNA is TGCAGTGCTAGAGAAGGCCTTCAGTTCTTC. Its protein product is CSAREGLQFF.